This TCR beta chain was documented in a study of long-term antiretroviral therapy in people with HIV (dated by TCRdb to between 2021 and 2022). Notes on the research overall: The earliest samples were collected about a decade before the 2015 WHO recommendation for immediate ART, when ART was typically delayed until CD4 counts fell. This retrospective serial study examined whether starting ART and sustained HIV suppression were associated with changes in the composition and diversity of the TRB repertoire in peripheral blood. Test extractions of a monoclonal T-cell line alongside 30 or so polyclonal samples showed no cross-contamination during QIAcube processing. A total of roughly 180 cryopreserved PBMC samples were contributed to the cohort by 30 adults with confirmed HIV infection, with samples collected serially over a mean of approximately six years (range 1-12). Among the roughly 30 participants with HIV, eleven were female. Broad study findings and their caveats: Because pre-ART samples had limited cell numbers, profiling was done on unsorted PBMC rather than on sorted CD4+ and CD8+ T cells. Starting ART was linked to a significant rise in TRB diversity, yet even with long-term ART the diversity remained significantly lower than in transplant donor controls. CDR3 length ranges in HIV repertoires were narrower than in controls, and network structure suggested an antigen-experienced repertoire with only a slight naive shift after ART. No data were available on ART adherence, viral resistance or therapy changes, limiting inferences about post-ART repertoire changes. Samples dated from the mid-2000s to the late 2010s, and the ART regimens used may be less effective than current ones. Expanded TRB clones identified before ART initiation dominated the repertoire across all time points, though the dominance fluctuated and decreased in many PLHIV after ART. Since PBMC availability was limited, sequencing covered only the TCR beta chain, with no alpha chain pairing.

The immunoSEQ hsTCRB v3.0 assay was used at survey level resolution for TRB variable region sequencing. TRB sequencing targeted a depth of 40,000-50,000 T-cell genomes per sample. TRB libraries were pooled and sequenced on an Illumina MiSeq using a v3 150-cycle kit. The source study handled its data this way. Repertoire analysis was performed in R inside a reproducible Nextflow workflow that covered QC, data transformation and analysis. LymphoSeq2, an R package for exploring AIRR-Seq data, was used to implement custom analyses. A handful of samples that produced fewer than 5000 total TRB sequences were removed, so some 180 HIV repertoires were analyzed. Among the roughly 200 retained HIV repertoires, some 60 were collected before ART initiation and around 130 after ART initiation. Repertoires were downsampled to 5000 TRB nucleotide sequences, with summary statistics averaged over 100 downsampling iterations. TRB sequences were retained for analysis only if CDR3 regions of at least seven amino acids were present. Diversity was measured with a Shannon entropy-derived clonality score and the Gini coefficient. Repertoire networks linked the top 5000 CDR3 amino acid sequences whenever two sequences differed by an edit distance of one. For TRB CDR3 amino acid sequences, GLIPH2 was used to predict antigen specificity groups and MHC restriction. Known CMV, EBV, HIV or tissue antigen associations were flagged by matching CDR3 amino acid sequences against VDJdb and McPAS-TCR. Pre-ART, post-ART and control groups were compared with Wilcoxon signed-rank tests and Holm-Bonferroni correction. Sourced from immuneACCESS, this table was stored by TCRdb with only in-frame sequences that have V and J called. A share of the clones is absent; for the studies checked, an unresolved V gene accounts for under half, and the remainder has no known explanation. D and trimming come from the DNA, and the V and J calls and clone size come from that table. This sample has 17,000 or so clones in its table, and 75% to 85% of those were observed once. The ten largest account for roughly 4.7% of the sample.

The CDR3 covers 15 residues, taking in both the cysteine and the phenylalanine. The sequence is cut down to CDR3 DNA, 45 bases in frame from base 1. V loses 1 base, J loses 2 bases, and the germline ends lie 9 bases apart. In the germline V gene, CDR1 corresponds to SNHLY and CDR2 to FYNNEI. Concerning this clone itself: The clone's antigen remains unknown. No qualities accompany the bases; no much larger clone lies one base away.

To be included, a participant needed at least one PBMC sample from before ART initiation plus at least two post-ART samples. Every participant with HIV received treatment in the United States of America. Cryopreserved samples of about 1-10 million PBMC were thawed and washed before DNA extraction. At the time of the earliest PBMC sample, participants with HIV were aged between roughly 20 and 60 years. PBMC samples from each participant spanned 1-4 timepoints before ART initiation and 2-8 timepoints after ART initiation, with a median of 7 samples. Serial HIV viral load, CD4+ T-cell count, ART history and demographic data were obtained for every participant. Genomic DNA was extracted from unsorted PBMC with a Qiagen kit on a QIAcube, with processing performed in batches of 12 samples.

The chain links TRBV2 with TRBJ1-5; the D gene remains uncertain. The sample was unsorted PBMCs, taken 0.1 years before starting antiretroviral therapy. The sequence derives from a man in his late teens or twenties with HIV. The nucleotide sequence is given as TGTGCCAGCAGTGAAGGTCCGAAGGGCAATCAGCCCCAGCATTTT. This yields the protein CASSEGPKGNQPQHF.